What follows is one TCR beta chain and its context. The antigen is not known. Just one base apart from a much larger clone, this may be a read error. This sample stems from a study of circulating CD8 cells and anti-PD-1 response in melanoma. Notes on the study in general: DNEG was most diverse; TIGIT repertoires were least diverse.

Each library started from 15 ng of total RNA using the QIAseq Immune Repertoire TCR panel. MiXCR, run by TCRdb on the reads, gives a single entry per CDR3 protein. This table has roughly 420 distinct CDR3 sequences, 4.5% to 6% appearing once. Live CD3+CD8+TCRalphabeta+ cells were sorted into four subsets by PD-1 and/or TIGIT. CDR1 SQVTM and CDR2 ANQGSEA come from the germline V gene. This CDR3 contains 11 residues. Sequenced here: CD8+ T cells from PBMCs, sampled at baseline or after one month of anti-PD-1 therapy (not recorded which). This chain connects TRBV29-1 to TRBJ2-1, with D hard to call. This TCR came from a human donor with melanoma. For the CDR3, the DNA is TGCAGCGTTCCCACATGGAATGTGCAGTTCTTC. This translates into CSVPTWNVQFF.